The clone carrying this TCR beta chain was detected many times. Trimming pared 4 bases from V and 6 bases from J, leaving 17 bases between. CDR1 and CDR2 from the germline V gene are ENHRY and SYGVKD. The CDR3 spans 15 residues. This sample stems from a study of T cells after yellow fever vaccination. For the study at large: Preparation of the low-cell-number fractions used SMART-Seq v4 Ultra Low Input.

TCR cDNA was made by 5'RACE template switching, adding a universal primer site and UMIs. TCRdb independently ran MiXCR on the 5' RACE reads; one entry per CDR3 protein. The sample shows 300,000 to 400,000 distinct CDR3 sequences, roughly 8.7% of them seen only once. J is TRBJ2-3 and V is TRBV10-3; D is possibly TRBD1 or TRBD2 (5 bases each). The material sequenced was PBMCs, taken on the day of the first yellow fever vaccination. The source of this sequence is a man younger than 30 who received the YFV17D yellow fever vaccine. CDR3 in amino acids: CAISGDGAGGDTQYF. The CDR3 nucleotides are TGTGCCATCAGTGGGGACGGGGCTGGCGGGGATACGCAGTATTTT.